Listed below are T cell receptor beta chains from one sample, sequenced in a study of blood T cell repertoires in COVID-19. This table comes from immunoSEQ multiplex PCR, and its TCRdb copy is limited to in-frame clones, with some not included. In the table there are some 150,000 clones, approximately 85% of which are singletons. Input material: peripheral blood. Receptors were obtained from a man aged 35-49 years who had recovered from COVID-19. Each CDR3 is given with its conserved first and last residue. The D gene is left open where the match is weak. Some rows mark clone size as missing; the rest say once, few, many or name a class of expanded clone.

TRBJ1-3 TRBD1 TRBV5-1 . CASSPGTGGNTIYF TGCGCCAGCAGCCCGGGGACAGGAGGAAACACCATATATTTT
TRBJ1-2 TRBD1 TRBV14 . CASSQQPGQGVLEGYTF TGTGCCAGCAGCCAACAACCGGGACAGGGGGTTTTGGAAGGCTACACCTTC
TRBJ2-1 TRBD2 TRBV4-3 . CASSQEGLAGDYNEQFF TGCGCCAGCAGCCAGGAAGGACTAGCGGGGGACTACAATGAGCAGTTCTTC
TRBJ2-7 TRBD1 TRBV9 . CASSVDGTGGYEQYF TGTGCCAGCAGCGTAGATGGGACAGGGGGCTACGAGCAGTACTTC
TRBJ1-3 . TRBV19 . CASSPTTGTYSGNTIYF TGTGCCAGTAGTCCAACAACCGGGACATACTCTGGAAACACCATATATTTT
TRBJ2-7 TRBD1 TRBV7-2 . CASSVTSGTVGYEQYF TGTGCCAGCAGCGTAACCTCCGGGACAGTGGGCTACGAGCAGTACTTC
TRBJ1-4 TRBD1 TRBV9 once CASSYRGIGEKLFF TGTGCCAGCAGCTACAGGGGGATAGGGGAAAAACTGTTTTTT
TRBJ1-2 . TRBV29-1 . CSVEFSRNYGYTF TGCAGCGTTGAATTCTCCAGGAACTATGGCTACACCTTC
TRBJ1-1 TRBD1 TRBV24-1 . CATTSGTGNTEAFF TGTGCCACCACCTCCGGGACAGGGAACACTGAAGCTTTCTTT
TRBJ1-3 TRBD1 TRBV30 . CAWSRDSSSGNTIYF TGTGCCTGGAGTAGGGACAGCAGCTCTGGAAACACCATATATTTT
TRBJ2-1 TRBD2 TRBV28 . CAISYGRGYEQFF TGTGCCATCTCTTACGGGAGGGGTTATGAGCAGTTCTTC
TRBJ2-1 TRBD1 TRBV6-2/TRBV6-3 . CASSRQGRSVF TGTGCCAGCAGTCGACAGGGCCGTTCGGTCTTC
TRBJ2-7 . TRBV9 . CASSVGPSSYEQYF TGTGCCAGCAGCGTAGGTCCTAGCTCCTACGAGCAGTACTTC
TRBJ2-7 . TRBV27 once CASVGGSDKIYEQYF TGTGCCAGTGTCGGGGGAAGCGATAAAATATACGAGCAGTACTTC
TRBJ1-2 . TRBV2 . CASSAGNNYGYTF TGTGCCAGCAGTGCCGGTAATAACTATGGCTACACCTTC
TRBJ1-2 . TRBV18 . CASSLEPGPRMFYGYTF TGTGCCAGCTCACTGGAACCGGGTCCCCGTATGTTCTATGGCTACACCTTC
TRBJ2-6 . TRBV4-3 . CASSQSNFRANVLTF TGCGCCAGCAGCCAAAGCAACTTTAGGGCCAACGTCCTGACTTTC
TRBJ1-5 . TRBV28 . CASSFGTYNNQPQHF TGTGCCAGCAGTTTCGGGACATATAACAATCAGCCCCAGCATTTT
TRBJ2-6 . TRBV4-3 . CASSQDLRASGANVLTF TGCGCCAGCAGCCAAGATCTGAGGGCCTCTGGGGCCAACGTCCTGACTTTC
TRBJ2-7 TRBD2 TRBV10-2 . CASSRRREDYEQYF TGCGCCAGCAGCCGCCGGCGGGAGGACTACGAGCAGTACTTC
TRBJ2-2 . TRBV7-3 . CASIQSPNTGELFF TGTGCCAGCATTCAGTCCCCGAACACCGGGGAGCTGTTTTTT
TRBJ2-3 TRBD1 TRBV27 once CASSQQGVTDTQYF TGTGCCAGCAGTCAACAGGGGGTCACAGATACGCAGTATTTT
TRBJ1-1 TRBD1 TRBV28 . CASITPGQGYTEAFF TGTGCCAGCATTACCCCGGGACAGGGGTACACTGAAGCTTTCTTT
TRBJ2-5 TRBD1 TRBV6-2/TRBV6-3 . CASSYASRGQETQYF TGTGCCAGCAGTTACGCAAGCAGGGGGCAAGAGACCCAGTACTTC
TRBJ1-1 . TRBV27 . CATGRRNTEAFF TGTGCCACGGGGAGGAGGAACACTGAAGCTTTCTTT
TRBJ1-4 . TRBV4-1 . CASSQLNSMNEKLFF TGCGCCAGCAGCCAATTGAACAGCATGAATGAAAAACTGTTTTTT
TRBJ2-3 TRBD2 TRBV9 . CASSKWGLAGGFTDTQYF TGTGCCAGCAGCAAGTGGGGACTAGCGGGGGGGTTCACAGATACGCAGTATTTT
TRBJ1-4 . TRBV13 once CASSFGSGEPEREKLFF TGTGCCAGCAGCTTCGGTTCCGGGGAGCCGGAGCGTGAAAAACTGTTTTTT
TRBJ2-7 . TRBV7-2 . CASSPRQASYEQYF TGTGCCAGCAGCCCCCGACAGGCCTCCTACGAGCAGTACTTC
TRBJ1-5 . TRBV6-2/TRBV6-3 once CASSYGDRKNQPQHF TGTGCCAGCAGTTACGGTGACAGGAAAAATCAGCCCCAGCATTTT
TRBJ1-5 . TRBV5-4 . CASSMDRLNQPQHF TGTGCCAGCAGCATGGACAGATTAAATCAGCCCCAGCATTTT
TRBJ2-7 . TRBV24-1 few CATSDSSGDKRYEQYF TGTGCCACCAGTGATTCGTCTGGGGACAAGAGGTACGAGCAGTACTTC
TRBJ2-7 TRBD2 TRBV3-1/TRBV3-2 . CASSQDTPGLAGSTYEQYF TGTGCCAGCAGCCAAGATACTCCCGGACTAGCGGGGTCCACCTACGAGCAGTACTTC
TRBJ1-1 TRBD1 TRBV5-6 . CASSWNRGLEAFF TGTGCCAGCAGCTGGAACAGGGGGCTGGAGGCTTTCTTT
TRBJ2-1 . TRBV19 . CASSTILASPYNEQFF TGTGCCAGTAGTACGATATTAGCGTCGCCCTACAATGAGCAGTTCTTC
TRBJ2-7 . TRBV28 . CASTRRGTYEQYF TGTGCCAGCACCCGAAGGGGGACCTACGAGCAGTACTTC
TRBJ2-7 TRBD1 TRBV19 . CASSAQGATYEQYF TGTGCCAGTAGTGCACAGGGGGCTACCTACGAGCAGTACTTC
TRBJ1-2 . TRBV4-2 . CASSQEGGGAAGYTF TGTGCCAGCAGCCAAGAAGGGGGAGGGGCGGCTGGCTACACCTTC
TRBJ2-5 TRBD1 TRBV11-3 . CASSLMGQGQETQYF TGTGCCAGCAGCTTAATGGGACAGGGCCAAGAGACCCAGTACTTC